This TCR beta chain was captured in a study of blood T cells in healthy people across ages. Collection of about 9.4 milliliters of peripheral blood was performed for each donor. With a J-beta primer mix and a sample-barcoded 5' primer, a second PCR ran roughly 7 to 11 cycles. TCRdb passed the 5' RACE reads through MiXCR, listing each CDR3 protein once. Of fewer than 650,000 distinct CDR3 sequences listed, around 27% are singletons. The same sample was also used in a study of T cells of mothers and their children.

The sequenced material came from blood. The receptor comes from a boy between 2 and 10 years old in good health.

The CDR3 reads CASSQSGLRCQPQHF. The CDR3 DNA follows: TGCGCCAGCAGTCAATCGGGACTGAGGTGTCAGCCCCAGCATTTT. The chain carries TRBV23-1 and TRBJ1-5; weak D call: TRBD1 (5 bases). TRBV23-1 has ORF status, its function being uncertain. This CDR3 comprises 15 residues. Trimming stripped 0 bases from V and 6 bases from J, with 12 bases between.